The next 17 T cell receptor beta chains were all read from a single sample in a study of T cell responses to AZD1222 COVID-19 vaccine. Generated by immunoSEQ multiplex PCR, the TCRdb table keeps only in-frame clones and is missing some. Among 150,000 or so clones, about 90% were seen once, and the ten largest hold over 3%. The input for sequencing was peripheral blood, taken 28 days after the second AZD1222 dose. Receptors were obtained from an adult who received the AZD1222 COVID-19 vaccine.

V is TRBV19 and J is TRBJ2-7; D not resolved. Per the germline V gene, CDR1 is LNHDA and CDR2 is SQIVND (reference sequence). The CDR3 runs to 14 residues. Trimming left V 0 bases short and J 2 bases short, with 8 bases between. The CDR3 DNA reads TGTGCCAGTAGTATAGAGACATATCCCTACGAGCAGTACTTC. It is translated as CASSIETYPYEQYF.

This clone was counted between two and nine times. The CDR3 DNA reads as TGTGCCAGCAGATCCAGGGATATGAACACTGAAGCTTTCTTT. Translated: CASRSRDMNTEAFF. The chain employs TRBV6-5 and TRBJ1-1, with D perhaps TRBD1 (5 bases). CDR3 length: 14 residues. V was pared by 6 bases and J by 0 bases, with 11 bases between. The germline CDR1 and CDR2 sequences are MNHEY and SVGAGI.

The chain couples TRBV5-6 to TRBJ2-3, with D tentatively TRBD1 or TRBD2 (5 bases each). With 2 bases removed from V and 1 base from J, the gap between germline ends came to 8 bases. Germline lookup yields CDR1 SGHDT and CDR2 YYEEEE. This CDR3 region has 14 residues. CDR3 sequence: CASSFVGGTDTQYF. CDR3 coding DNA: TGTGCCAGCAGCTTTGTGGGGGGCACAGATACGCAGTATTTT.

The chain joins TRBV13 to TRBJ2-7; TRBD1 matches 9 bases. CDR1 and CDR2 (germline): PRHDT, FYEKMQ (reference sequence). The CDR3 has 17 amino acids. V was clipped by 5 bases and J by 2 bases; unmatched bases: 13. CDR3 in DNA: TGTGCCAGCAGCCCGTCCCGGGACAGGGTCGGCGCCTACGAGCAGTACTTC. Translated: CASSPSRDRVGAYEQYF.

The V gene is TRBV11-2, the J gene TRBJ2-7; no reliable D call. The V end lost 6 bases, the J end lost 2 bases, and 14 bases lay between the germline ends. The CDR3 has 14 residues. Per the germline V gene, CDR1 is SGHAT and CDR2 is FQNNGV. CDR3: CASSTEVNTYEQYF. CDR3 nucleotides: TGTGCCAGCAGTACAGAAGTTAACACCTACGAGCAGTACTTC. The variable domain in full, completed from reference TRBV11-2 and TRBJ2-7, reads EAGVAQSPRYKIIEKRQSVAFWCNPISGHATLYWYQQILGQGPKLLIQFQNNGVVDDSQLPKDRFSAERLKGVDSTLKIQPAKLEDSAVYLCASSTEVNTYEQYFGPGTRLTVT.

The genes are TRBV5-5 and TRBJ2-2; the D gene could be TRBD1 or TRBD2 (6 bases each). CDR3 length: 17 residues. The V and J ends lost 6 bases and 6 bases respectively, with 24 bases between them. The germline V gene encodes CDR1 SGHKS and CDR2 YYEKEE (reference sequence). CDR3 DNA sequence: TGTGCCAGCACGGCGCCTCTGAAGGGGGGTGATCCCGGGGAGCTGTTTTTT. Translating gives CASTAPLKGGDPGELFF.

The V gene is TRBV4-1, the J gene TRBJ2-7; 9 positions match TRBD2. Germline V gene sequence: CDR1 MGHRA, CDR2 YSYEKL. This CDR3 is built from 13 residues. After removal of 3 bases from V and 5 bases from J, the junction contained 2 bases not matched to a gene. The CDR3 nucleotides read TGCGCCAGCAGCCAGGTAGCGGGGGACGAGCAGTACTTC. Its translation: CASSQVAGDEQYF.

The V gene is TRBV20-1, the J gene TRBJ2-3, with TRBD2 as a possible D gene (5 bases). This CDR3 contains 12 residues. Trimming took off 3 bases at V and 6 bases at J, with 10 bases between the two ends. Looked up from germline, CDR1 is DFQATT and CDR2 is SNEGSKA (reference sequence). The CDR3: CSASPSLDTQYF. For the CDR3, the DNA is TGCAGTGCTAGTCCTAGCCTGGATACGCAGTATTTT.

The chain joins TRBV5-1 to TRBJ2-3, with D perhaps matching TRBD1 (6 bases). This CDR3 comprises 13 residues. CDR1 and CDR2 from the germline V gene are SGHRS and YFSETQ. V lost 7 bases and J 0 bases, leaving 9 bases between the germline ends. For the CDR3, the DNA is TGCGCCAGCCGCACAGGGAGCACAGATACGCAGTATTTT. Amino acids: CASRTGSTDTQYF. The variable domain in full, with the rest retrieved from reference TRBV5-1 and TRBJ2-3, is KAGVTQTPRYLIKTRGQQVTLSCSPISGHRSVSWYQQTPGQGLQFLFEYFSETQRNKGNFPGRFSGRQFSNSRSEMNVSTLELGDSALYLCASRTGSTDTQYFGPGTRLTVL.

This rearrangement joins TRBV6-5 to TRBJ2-3, with TRBD2 as a possible D gene (7 bases). Germline V gene data show CDR1 as MNHEY and CDR2 as SVGAGI. The V and J ends lost 4 bases and 3 bases respectively, with 14 bases between them. The CDR3 is made up of 15 amino acids. CDR3 in DNA: TGTGCCAGCAGTTCGGGGGGCAGCCAAACAGATACGCAGTATTTT. This translates into CASSSGGSQTDTQYF.

The chain links TRBV7-9 to TRBJ1-2, with a tentative D call TRBD1 (5 bases). Germline V CDR1 and CDR2: SEHNR, FQNEAQ (reference sequence). The V and J ends lost 0 bases and 4 bases respectively, with 15 bases between them. The CDR3 sequence is 16 residues long. For the CDR3, the DNA is TGTGCCAGCAGCTTAGCCAGGTCAGGGAGCGTCTATGGCTACACCTTC. This translates into CASSLARSGSVYGYTF.

CDR3 nucleotide sequence: TGTGCCAGCAGCTCCGAGACTAGCGGGGGGAACAATGAGCAGTTCTTC. Amino acid sequence: CASSSETSGGNNEQFF. V usage is TRBV5-6 and J usage is TRBJ2-1, with 13 bases lining up with TRBD2. This CDR3 is 16 amino acids long. Germline V gene sequence: CDR1 SGHDT, CDR2 YYEEEE. Losses at the gene ends were 3 bases for V and 5 bases for J; bases not matched to a gene: 5.

The gene calls are TRBV9 and TRBJ1-5; 7 positions agree with TRBD1. V lost 3 bases and J lost 9; bases outside the gene matches: 9. The germline V gene encodes CDR1 SGDLS and CDR2 YYNGEE. This CDR3 contains 14 residues. The CDR3 protein is CASSAGQDFRPQHF. The CDR3, as DNA: TGTGCCAGCAGCGCCGGACAGGATTTTCGGCCCCAGCATTTT.

V is TRBV5-6 and J is TRBJ2-3, with TRBD1 matching over 9 bases. Germline V CDR1 and CDR2: SGHDT, YYEEEE. The CDR3 length is 16 residues. Germline trimming cut 5 bases from V and 1 base from J; bases unmatched to any gene: 8. The chain's CDR3 is CASRRSTGGGTDTQYF. The CDR3 DNA follows: TGTGCCAGCAGAAGATCCACAGGGGGCGGCACAGATACGCAGTATTTT.

The chain combines TRBV10-3 with TRBJ2-3, with 11 bases lining up with TRBD2. Germline assignment: CDR1 ENHRY and CDR2 SYGVKD. The CDR3 runs 16 residues. Trimming removed 6 bases from V and 0 bases from J; junction bases left unmatched: 5. The CDR3 region has the DNA TGTGCCATCAGGACTAGACTAGCGGGGAGCACAGATACGCAGTATTTT. Encoded protein: CAIRTRLAGSTDTQYF.

V is TRBV5-4 and J is TRBJ1-1, with D unclear. Trimming left V 4 bases short and J 7 bases short, with 11 bases between. CDR1 and CDR2 from the germline V gene are SGHNT and YYREEE (reference sequence). CDR3 length equals 12 residues. CDR3 sequence reads: CASSGRIGEAFF. In nucleotides, the CDR3 is TGTGCCAGCAGCGGGAGGATAGGTGAAGCTTTCTTT.

This clone was recorded once. The rearrangement uses TRBV2 and TRBJ2-7; D uncertain. Per the germline V gene, CDR1 is SNHLY and CDR2 is FYNNEI. Between the trimmed V and J ends, which lost 0 bases and 1 base, there was a span of 16 bases. This CDR3 region has 17 residues. The CDR3 DNA reads as TGTGCCAGCAGTGAAGCACTCCCGGGTCCTTTTTCCTACGAGCAGTACTTC. Translated, it gives CASSEALPGPFSYEQYF. Based on the CDR3 plus reference TRBV2 and TRBJ2-7, the full variable domain is EPEVTQTPSHQVTQMGQEVILRCVPISNHLYFYWYRQILGQKVEFLVSFYNNEISEKSEIFDDQFSVERPDGSNFTLKIRSTKLEDSAMYFCASSEALPGPFSYEQYFGPGTRLTVT.